This entry lists 7 T cell receptor beta chains sequenced from one sample in a study of T cell responses to AZD1222 COVID-19 vaccine. TCRdb's copy holds only in-frame clones and misses some; the assay was immunoSEQ multiplex PCR. The sample lists about 79,000 clones; 83% were seen once. The sample in question was peripheral blood, obtained 28 days after the second AZD1222 dose. The receptors come from an adult who received the AZD1222 COVID-19 vaccine.

The chain links TRBV7-9 to TRBJ1-1; a possible D gene is TRBD1 (5 bases). Trimming left V 6 bases short and J 4 bases short, with 12 bases between. The CDR3 totals 13 residues. CDR1 and CDR2 from the germline V gene are SEHNR and FQNEAQ (reference sequence). The CDR3 sequence: CASSVGGGTEAFF. As DNA, the CDR3 is TGTGCCAGCAGTGTTGGGGGAGGCACTGAAGCTTTCTTT.

V and J are TRBV3-1 (or the pseudogene TRBV3-2) and TRBJ1-2; 8 nucleotides match TRBD1. Trimming at V came to 0 bases and at J to 4 bases, leaving 4 bases not matched to a gene. Germline loops: CDR1 LGHDT, CDR2 YNNKEL (reference sequence). This CDR3 comprises 15 residues. CDR3 loop: CASSQDGTGVYGYTF. Written as DNA, the CDR3 is TGTGCCAGCAGCCAAGACGGGACAGGCGTCTATGGCTACACCTTC.

This clone was found once. The chain recombines TRBV4-2 with TRBJ1-1; D uncertain. The germline CDR1 and CDR2 sequences are LGHNA and YNFKEQ. Trimming took off 0 bases at V and 7 bases at J, with 12 bases between the two ends. The CDR3 runs to 14 residues. CDR3 loop: CASSQDTRSREAFF. CDR3 DNA: TGTGCCAGCAGCCAAGATACCAGGTCTCGTGAAGCTTTCTTT.

The table lists this clone with a few counts. The chain combines TRBV3-1 (or the pseudogene TRBV3-2) with TRBJ1-2; no clear D. The V and J ends lost 1 base and 4 bases respectively, with 25 bases between them. CDR1 LGHDT and CDR2 YNNKEL come from the germline V gene (reference sequence). This CDR3 spans 19 amino acids. The CDR3: CASSQVSRGRSSEGYGYTF. CDR3 DNA sequence: TGTGCCAGCAGCCAAGTATCGAGAGGACGCTCATCGGAGGGCTATGGCTACACCTTC.

CDR3 in amino acids: CASSWGAGNEQFF. CDR3 DNA sequence: TGTGCCAGCAGCTGGGGGGCCGGCAATGAGCAGTTCTTC. This rearrangement joins TRBV5-4 to TRBJ2-1; D is tentatively TRBD1 or TRBD2 (6 bases each). Per germline, CDR1 SGHNT and CDR2 YYREEE (reference sequence). This CDR3 contains 13 residues. Trimming took 3 bases from V and 6 from J, leaving 10 bases between them.

The V call is TRBV5-1, the J call TRBJ2-3, with D perhaps TRBD1 (5 bases). This CDR3 comprises 15 residues. From germline, CDR1 is SGHRS and CDR2 YFSETQ. V was pared by 7 bases and J by 4 bases, with 19 bases between. In DNA form, the CDR3 reads TGCGCCAGCTTGAGGACACCCGCTGGATCAGATACGCAGTATTTT. It translates to CASLRTPAGSDTQYF. The full variable domain, completed using reference TRBV5-1 and TRBJ2-3, is KAGVTQTPRYLIKTRGQQVTLSCSPISGHRSVSWYQQTPGQGLQFLFEYFSETQRNKGNFPGRFSGRQFSNSRSEMNVSTLELGDSALYLCASLRTPAGSDTQYFGPGTRLTVL.

This rearrangement joins TRBV5-4 to TRBJ2-7, with a possible D match to TRBD2 (6 bases). V was cut by 4 bases and J by 6 bases, with 14 bases left in between. The germline gives CDR1 SGHNT, CDR2 YYREEE (reference sequence). There are 13 residues in the CDR3. CDR3 residues: CASSPEEGREQYF. The CDR3 DNA follows: TGTGCCAGCAGCCCAGAGGAGGGACGCGAGCAGTACTTC. The full variable domain, its missing parts supplied by reference TRBV5-4 and TRBJ2-7, is ETGVTQSPTHLIKTRGQQVTLRCSSQSGHNTVSWYQQALGQGPQFIFQYYREEENGRGNFPPRFSGLQFPNYSSELNVNALELDDSALYLCASSPEEGREQYFGPGTRLTVT.